Listed below are T cell receptor beta chains from one sample, sequenced in a study of cytomegalovirus exposure and HLA in healthy donors. Clones were read by immunoSEQ multiplex PCR, and TCRdb kept only the in-frame ones, dropping some. In the table there are around 110,000 clones, roughly 82% of which are singletons. Sequencing was done on a sample of PBMCs. All receptors come from a man aged 30 to 39 in good health and CMV-seropositive. CDR3s include the opening cysteine and the closing phenylalanine or tryptophan. D genes are given only for firm matches. Only some rows state a clone size, as once, few, many or a class for expanded clones.

TRBV6-5,TRBJ2-7,TRBD1,.,TGTGCCAGCAGCGCCCGACAGGGGGCATACGAGCAGTACTTC,CASSARQGAYEQYF
TRBV11-2,TRBJ2-7,.,.,TGTGCCAGCAGCCCGGACTTAGCCTACGAGCAGTACTTC,CASSPDLAYEQYF
TRBV29-1,TRBJ2-1,TRBD1,once,TGCAGCGTTGGGGAGGACAGGGGGCGCGGGCAGTTCTTC,CSVGEDRGRGQFF
TRBV6-5,TRBJ1-2,TRBD1,few,TGTGCCAGCACCCAGGGGACAGATGGCTACACCTTC,CASTQGTDGYTF
TRBV27,TRBJ1-1,TRBD1,.,TGTGCCAGCAGCGCATTCCGGGACAGGGACACTGAAGCTTTCTTT,CASSAFRDRDTEAFF
TRBV19,TRBJ1-1,TRBD1,.,TGTGCCAGTAGTATTCGACAGGGGGTTTTCACTGAAGCTTTCTTT,CASSIRQGVFTEAFF
TRBV7-2,TRBJ1-6,TRBD1,.,TGTGCCAGCAGTCGACAGGGCGGGGGGGGGAATTCACCCCTCCACTTT,CASSRQGGGGNSPLHF
TRBV7-9,TRBJ1-4,.,.,TGTGCCGGCGCAGGGGCGCCGTCGAATGAAAAACTGTTTTTT,CAGAGAPSNEKLFF
TRBV10-2,TRBJ1-1,.,once,TGCGCCAGCAGTGAACAGGGTAGTGTAACGGCTTTCTTT,CASSEQGSVTAFF
TRBV5-1,TRBJ1-6,.,.,TGCGCCAGCAGCTTGAGCGGTCTTTCACCCCTCCACTTT,CASSLSGLSPLHF
TRBV7-8,TRBJ2-2,.,.,TGTGCCAGCAGTCAGTACACCGGGGAGCTGTTTTTT,CASSQYTGELFF
TRBV6-5,TRBJ2-3,TRBD2,.,TGTGCCAGCAGCCCCCGCCGGGGGGCAGATACGCAGTATTTT,CASSPRRGADTQYF
TRBV5-1,TRBJ2-1,.,.,TGCGCCAGCAGCCCCGGTCCGACAGGCGCCTACAATGAGCAGTTCTTC,CASSPGPTGAYNEQFF
TRBV5-4,TRBJ1-6,.,.,TGTGCCAGCAGCCCCCTGGGCCCCAGGGCGAATTCACCCCTCCACTTT,CASSPLGPRANSPLHF
TRBV7-6,TRBJ1-4,TRBD1,.,TGTGCCAGCAGCTTAGGAAATAGGGGGCAAAATGAAAAACTGTTTTTT,CASSLGNRGQNEKLFF
TRBV29-1,TRBJ2-3,TRBD2,.,TGCAGCGTTGAAGTTCGACGGGGGGGCCCGGATACGCAGTATTTT,CSVEVRRGGPDTQYF
TRBV10-3,TRBJ2-7,TRBD2,.,TGTGCCGCGGGGGGGGCCTCCGACGAGCAGTACTTC,CAAGGASDEQYF
TRBV6-4,TRBJ1-2,TRBD1,.,TGTGCCAGCAAACGGACAGGGGGCGCGAACTATGGCTACACCTTC,CASKRTGGANYGYTF
TRBV7-9,TRBJ2-5,.,.,TGTGCCAGCAGCCGCCGGGGGTCGCGGGAGACCCAGTACTTC,CASSRRGSRETQYF
TRBV19,TRBJ1-3,.,once,TGTGCCAGTAGTATCAACCAGGGGAGCGTTGGAAACACCATATATTTT,CASSINQGSVGNTIYF
TRBV10-1,TRBJ2-7,.,.,TGCGCCAGCAGTGAGGGGCAGGGCGTAGGGTACGAGCAGTACTTC,CASSEGQGVGYEQYF
TRBV6-1,TRBJ2-6,TRBD1,.,TGTGCCAGCAGTGAAGTACAGGGGCTGGACGGCCTGACTTTC,CASSEVQGLDGLTF
TRBV27,TRBJ1-6,TRBD1,.,TGTGCCAGCAGTTGGGACAGGCTAAATTCACCCCTCCACTTT,CASSWDRLNSPLHF
TRBV23-1,TRBJ1-2,TRBD1,.,TGCGCCAGCTCGCCAGACCGGGACAGGGGGATAGCTAACTATGGCTACACCTTC,CASSPDRDRGIANYGYTF
TRBV13,TRBJ1-3,.,.,TGTGCCAGCAGCTTAATCGGGGCTGGAAACACCATATATTTT,CASSLIGAGNTIYF
TRBV27,TRBJ2-2,.,.,TGTGCCAGCAGTACGACAGGCTACACCGGGGAGCTGTTTTTT,CASSTTGYTGELFF
TRBV7-9,TRBJ1-1,.,.,TGTGCCAGCAGCTTAAGGCAGGCCGTAACTGAAGCTTTCTTT,CASSLRQAVTEAFF
TRBV19,TRBJ2-4,TRBD1,.,TGTGCCAGTAGTATAGTTCCGACAGGGTTGCACAACCCATATTTGGGGGCCAAAAACATTCAGTACTTC,CASSIVPTGLHNPYLGAKNIQYF
TRBV5-4,TRBJ1-2,.,.,TGTGCCAGCAGCTTGGCCGGAGAGGGTTATGGCTACACCTTC,CASSLAGEGYGYTF
TRBV15,TRBJ2-7,.,.,TGTGCCACCAGCAGAGACAATTTCAACTACGAGCAGTACTTC,CATSRDNFNYEQYF
TRBV12-5,TRBJ2-3,.,few,TGTGCTAGTGGTTTTTTTGGGGGCGGTGAGCAGTATTTT,CASGFFGGGEQYF
TRBV6-1,TRBJ2-5,TRBD2,.,TGTGCCAGCAGTGTTCTCGGTGGTTGGGGGGAGGGAGAGACCCAGTACTTC,CASSVLGGWGEGETQYF
TRBV5-1,TRBJ2-7,.,.,TGCGCCAGCAGCTTACAGGGCTACGAGCAGTACTTC,CASSLQGYEQYF
TRBV11-2,TRBJ1-1,TRBD1,few,TGTGCCAGCAGCTTATTCCCCGACAGGGTGAGGAACACTGAAGCTTTCTTT,CASSLFPDRVRNTEAFF
TRBV19,TRBJ1-1,.,.,TGTGCCAGTAGTACACAAAACAGGCCGAGAACTGAAGCTTTCTTT,CASSTQNRPRTEAFF
TRBV30,TRBJ1-2,TRBD1,.,TGTGCCTGGAGTGTAGGGACAGCATGGGGGGATGGCTACACCTTC,CAWSVGTAWGDGYTF
TRBV19,TRBJ2-7,TRBD1,.,TGTGCCAGTACCTTCGGGGACAGGGGTTCCTACGAGCAGTACTTC,CASTFGDRGSYEQYF
TRBV7-8,TRBJ1-4,.,.,TGTGCCAGCAGTCGAGAACGGTGGTTCAGGGGCGGTGAAAAACTGTTTTTT,CASSRERWFRGGEKLFF
TRBV18,TRBJ1-5,.,.,TGTGCCAGCTCCCAAAACGTGGGGGGAAATCAGCCCCAGCATTTT,CASSQNVGGNQPQHF
TRBV2,TRBJ1-2,.,.,TGTGCCACCCAAGGGAGGGACTATGGCTACACCTTC,CATQGRDYGYTF
TRBV10-1,TRBJ1-1,.,few,TGCGCCAGGGATGGGGCCGACACTGAAGCTTTCTTT,CARDGADTEAFF
TRBV6-1,TRBJ1-2,.,.,TGTGCCAGCAGTGAACAACAGGGTCGCGGTGGCTACACCTTC,CASSEQQGRGGYTF
TRBV9,TRBJ1-3,.,.,TGTGCCAGCAGCGTTCAGGGAACTGGAAACACCATATATTTT,CASSVQGTGNTIYF
TRBV27,TRBJ2-7,.,.,TGTGCCAGCAGTCCTCCCTACCCCTACGAGCAGTACTTC,CASSPPYPYEQYF
TRBV2,TRBJ1-5,.,.,TGTGCCAGCAACGGGGAAACACTTAATAATCAGCCCCAGCATTTT,CASNGETLNNQPQHF
TRBV9,TRBJ2-5,.,.,TGTGCCAGCAGCGTAGGAGGCAGGGCAGAGACCCAGTACTTC,CASSVGGRAETQYF
TRBV19,TRBJ2-7,.,.,TGTGCCAGTAGTATTAAGGGATGGGGGCCCTACGAGCAGTACTTC,CASSIKGWGPYEQYF
TRBV10-1,TRBJ2-3,TRBD2,.,TGCGCCAGCAGCCGGGAGGGCCTAGATACGCAGTATTTT,CASSREGLDTQYF
TRBV7-9,TRBJ2-2,.,once,TGTTCCAGCAGCTCTAACACCGGGGAGCTGTTTTTT,CSSSSNTGELFF
TRBV9,TRBJ2-4,TRBD1,.,TGTGCCAGCAGCGTAGGCTTAGGGACAGGGACCACTATAGCCAAAAACATTCAGTACTTC,CASSVGLGTGTTIAKNIQYF
TRBV18,TRBJ1-2,.,.,TGTGCCAGCTCACCAACCCGGGAAACAAACTATGGCTACACCTTC,CASSPTRETNYGYTF